This T cell receptor beta chain was sequenced for a study of T cells after yellow fever vaccination. Study-level background: It was SMART-Seq v4 Ultra Low Input that prepared the fractions with low cell numbers. Whole-study results and caveats: Contamination of FACS-sorted repertoires by abundant clonotypes from the bulk population could occur. After the booster, roughly 96% of CD4 and 75% to 90% of CD8 primary-response clones were re-detected.

The germline V and J ends were trimmed by 7 bases and 2 bases, with 18 bases remaining between them. The CDR3 covers 15 residues. CDR1 is WSHSY and CDR2 is SAAADI in the germline V gene. 5'RACE template switching added a universal primer site and UMIs to TCR cDNA. One entry per CDR3 protein results from TCRdb running MiXCR on the 5' RACE reads. The sample consists of about 85,000 distinct CDR3 sequences, approximately 12% of them appearing once. The specimen comprised CD8+ T cells not binding an NS4B(214-222) dextramer, sorted from PBMCs, sampled approximately 22 days after the first yellow fever vaccination. This sequence joins TRBV10-2 and TRBJ2-7, with D perhaps being TRBD1 or TRBD2 (5 bases each). The source is a man between 18 and 29 years old who received the YFV17D yellow fever vaccine. CDR3 protein: CASTGPRAVTYEQYF. The CDR3 DNA sequence: TGCGCCAGCACGGGGCCGAGGGCCGTTACCTACGAGCAGTACTTC.